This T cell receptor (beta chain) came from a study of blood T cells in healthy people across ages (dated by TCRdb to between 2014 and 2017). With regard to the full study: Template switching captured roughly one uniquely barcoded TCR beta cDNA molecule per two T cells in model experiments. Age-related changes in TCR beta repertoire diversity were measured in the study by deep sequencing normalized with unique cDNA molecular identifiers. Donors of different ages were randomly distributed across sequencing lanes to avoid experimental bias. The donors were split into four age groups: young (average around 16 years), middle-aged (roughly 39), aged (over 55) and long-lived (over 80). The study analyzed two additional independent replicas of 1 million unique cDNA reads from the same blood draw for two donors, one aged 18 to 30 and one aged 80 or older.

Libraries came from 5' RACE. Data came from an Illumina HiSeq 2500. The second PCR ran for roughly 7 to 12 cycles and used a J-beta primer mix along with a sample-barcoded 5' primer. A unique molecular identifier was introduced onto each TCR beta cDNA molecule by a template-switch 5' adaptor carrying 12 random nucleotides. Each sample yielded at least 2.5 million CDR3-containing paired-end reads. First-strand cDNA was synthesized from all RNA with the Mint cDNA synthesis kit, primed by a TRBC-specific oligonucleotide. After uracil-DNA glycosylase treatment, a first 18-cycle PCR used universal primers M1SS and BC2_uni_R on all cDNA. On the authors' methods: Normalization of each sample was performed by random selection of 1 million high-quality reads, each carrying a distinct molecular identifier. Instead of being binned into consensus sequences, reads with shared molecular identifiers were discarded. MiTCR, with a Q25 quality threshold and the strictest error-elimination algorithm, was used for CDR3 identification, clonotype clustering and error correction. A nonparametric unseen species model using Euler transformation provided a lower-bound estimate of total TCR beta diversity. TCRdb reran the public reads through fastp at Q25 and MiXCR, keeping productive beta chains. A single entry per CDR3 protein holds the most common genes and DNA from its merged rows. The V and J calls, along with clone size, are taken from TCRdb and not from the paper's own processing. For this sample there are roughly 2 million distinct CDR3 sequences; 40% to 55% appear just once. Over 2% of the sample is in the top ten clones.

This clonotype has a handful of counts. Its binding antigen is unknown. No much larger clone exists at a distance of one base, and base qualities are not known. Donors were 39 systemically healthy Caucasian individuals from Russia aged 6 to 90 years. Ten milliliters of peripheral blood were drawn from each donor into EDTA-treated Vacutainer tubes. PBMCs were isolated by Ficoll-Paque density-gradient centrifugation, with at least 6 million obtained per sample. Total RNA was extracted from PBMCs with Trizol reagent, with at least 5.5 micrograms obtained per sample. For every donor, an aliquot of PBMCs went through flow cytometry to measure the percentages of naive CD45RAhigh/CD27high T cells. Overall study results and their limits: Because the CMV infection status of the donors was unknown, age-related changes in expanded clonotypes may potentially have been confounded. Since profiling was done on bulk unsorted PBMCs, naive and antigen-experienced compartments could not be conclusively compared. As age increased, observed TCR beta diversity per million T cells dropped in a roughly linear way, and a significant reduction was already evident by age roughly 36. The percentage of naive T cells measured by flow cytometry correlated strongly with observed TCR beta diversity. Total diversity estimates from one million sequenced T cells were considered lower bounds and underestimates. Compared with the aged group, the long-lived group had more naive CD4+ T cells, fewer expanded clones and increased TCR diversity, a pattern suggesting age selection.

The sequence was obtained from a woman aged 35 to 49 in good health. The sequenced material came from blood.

The DNA is as follows: TGTGCCAGCAGCATTACAGGGATTTCACCCCTCCACTTT. Its amino acids are CASSITGISPLHF. The chain couples TRBV7-9 to TRBJ1-6, with a tentative D gene TRBD1 over 6 matching bases. As encoded in the germline V gene (reference sequence), CDR1 is SEHNR while CDR2 is FQNEAQ. Measured from the cysteine to the phenylalanine, the CDR3 is 13 residues long. The retained sequence is limited to the CDR3, 39 bases, with the frame set at the first base. Trimming costs V 5 bases and J 9 bases, and their ends lie 11 bases apart.